This TCR beta chain was retrieved from a study of blood T cells in healthy people across ages. V was pared by 8 bases and J by 8 bases, with 15 bases between. Germline V gene data show CDR1 as MDHEN and CDR2 as SYDVKM. The CDR3 is made up of 13 amino acids. Isolation per sample recovered at least 7 million PBMCs. It was with a sample-barcoded 5' primer and a J-beta primer mix that a second PCR of roughly 7 to 12 cycles was run. TCRdb re-called the 5' RACE reads through MiXCR, storing one row per CDR3 protein. The table includes roughly 700,000 distinct CDR3 sequences, around 49% detected once. Sequencing was carried out using blood. V and J are TRBV28 and TRBJ1-4, with D possibly matching TRBD1 (5 bases). This clonotype was sampled from a woman in her sixties or seventies in good health. CDR3 nucleotides: TGTGCCAGCTGGAGGCAGGGTCGGGAAAAACTGTTTTTT. Protein sequence: CASWRQGREKLFF. The whole variable domain, filled in from reference TRBV28 and TRBJ1-4, reads DVKVTQSSRYLVKRTGEKVFLECVQDMDHENMFWYRQDPGLGLRLIYFSYDVKMKEKGDIPEGYSVSREKKERFSLILESASTNQTSMYLCASWRQGREKLFFGSGTQLSVL.